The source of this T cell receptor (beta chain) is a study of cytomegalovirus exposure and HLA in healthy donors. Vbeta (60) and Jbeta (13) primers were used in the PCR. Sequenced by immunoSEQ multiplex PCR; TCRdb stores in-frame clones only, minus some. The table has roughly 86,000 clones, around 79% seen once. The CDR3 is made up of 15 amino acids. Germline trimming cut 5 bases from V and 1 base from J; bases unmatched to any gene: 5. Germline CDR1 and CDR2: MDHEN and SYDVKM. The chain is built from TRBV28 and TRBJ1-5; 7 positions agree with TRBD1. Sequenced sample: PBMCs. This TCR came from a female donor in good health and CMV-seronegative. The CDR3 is CASSTSTGSNQPQHF. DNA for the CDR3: TGTGCCAGCAGTACATCGACAGGGAGCAATCAGCCCCAGCATTTT.